This TCR beta chain is drawn from a study of blood T cell repertoires in COVID-19. Study context: Donors in the United States, Italy and Spain gave samples during acute or convalescent COVID-19. T cells, B-cell-depleted T cells, or PBMCs provided the cDNA or gDNA that served as material.

Trimming cost V 7 bases and J 6 bases; bases outside gene matches: 9. Germline CDR1 is SQVTM and CDR2 is ANQGSEA. CDR3 length: 13 amino acids. The Seattle patients joined while their infection was active and were tracked longitudinally afterward. The assay was immunoSEQ multiplex PCR, and TCRdb's table has in-frame clones only and misses some. The sample holds under 200,000 clones, around nine tenths seen once. Sequences were obtained from peripheral blood. This chain connects TRBV29-1 to TRBJ1-5; TRBD1 matches 7 bases. The source of this sequence is a man aged 60 to 75 with COVID-19, enrolled during active disease. The CDR3 protein is CSGGDRAGQPQHF. The CDR3 DNA sequence: TGCAGCGGGGGCGACAGGGCTGGTCAGCCCCAGCATTTT.